The present entry profiles one T cell receptor beta chain with its context. Only one count was recorded for this clone. It has no known antigen specificity. Nothing much larger sits one base from this clone, and base qualities are not available. The immunoSEQ Assay was used to immunosequence TCRbeta CDR3 regions from genomic DNA. Before high-throughput sequencing, the genomic DNA was amplified using bias-controlled multiplex PCR. As for the original processing: To quantify the absolute abundance of each unique TCRbeta CDR3 region, the sequences were collapsed and filtered. Clonality, defined as 1 minus Pielou's evenness, was calculated using only productive rearrangements. A previously published method was used to identify clones whose frequencies were significantly greater in on-treatment samples than in baseline samples. The source is immuneACCESS, and TCRdb retained only in-frame sequences with V and J called. Part of the clones is not carried over; for the studies checked, unresolved V genes explain less than half of this, and the remainder is unexplained. That table furnishes V, J and clone size, whereas the DNA furnished D and trimming. This sample comprises more than 9,500 clones, 60% to 80% of them detected only once. The top ten constitute roughly 15% of the sample.

Measured from the cysteine to the phenylalanine, the CDR3 is 15 residues long. Only the CDR3 part of the read is kept: 45 bases, read in frame from the first base. V lost 2 bases and J lost 6 bases, and the count of bases not matched to a germline gene is 7. From the germline V gene, CDR1 is SGHTS and CDR2 is YDEGEE. Reading the label with the study, this specimen's treatment or condition is: randomized to nivolumab then ipilimumab (arm A) or the reverse (arm B). None of the trial patients had been given prior DNA-damaging chemotherapy. Live CD3+CD8+ cells negative for CD19 and CD56 were sorted from thawed PBMCs on a FACS Aria II flow cytometer. CheckMate 064, a randomized, open-label phase II trial of sequential checkpoint blockade, was the source of the samples, all of which came from patients with melanoma. Peripheral blood mononuclear cells were obtained through leukapheresis, purified using Ficoll-Paque, and frozen in human serum containing approximately 11% DMSO. Immediately after sorting, the purity of sorted blood CD3+CD8+ cells was verified to be >95%, after which DNA was extracted.

The data originate from a study of sequential checkpoint blockade in melanoma (dated by TCRdb to the late 2010s). For the wider study: Using 1:1 randomization, the trial assigned patients either to first-line nivolumab followed by ipilimumab (arm A) or to ipilimumab followed by nivolumab (arm B). Both trial sequences were followed by maintenance nivolumab. Here is what the overall study found, with its caveats: Validation of the response-prediction model combining TCR metrics and mutation burden is needed in larger, independent patient cohorts.

The sequence came from a human donor with melanoma. The V and J genes are TRBV5-8 and TRBJ2-1; TRBD1 aligns with 8 central bases. This material consisted of CD8+ T cells sorted from blood (inferred from file names), taken from a patient given nivolumab and ipilimumab in sequence. The CDR3: CASSFGQGPTNEQFF. The nucleotide sequence reads TGTGCCAGCAGCTTCGGACAGGGCCCTACCAATGAGCAGTTCTTC. The variable domain in full, with residues beyond the CDR3 obtained from the reference TRBV5-8 and TRBJ2-1 genes, is EAGVTQSPTHLIKTRGQQATLRCSPISGHTSVYWYQQALGLGLQFLLWYDEGEERNRGNFPPRFSGRQFPNYSSELNVNALELEDSALYLCASSFGQGPTNEQFFGPGTRLTVL.